The 6 T cell receptor beta chains below were found in one sample sequenced in a study of cytomegalovirus exposure and HLA in healthy donors. PCR involved 60 Vbeta and 13 Jbeta primers. Sequencing was performed with immunoSEQ multiplex PCR; in TCRdb, only in-frame clones are kept and a portion is missing. The sample has over 150,000 clones; around 79% are singletons. The sequencing input was PBMCs. The receptor source for this set is a man in his forties in good health and CMV-seronegative.

The sample holds a few counts of this clone. One end of the junction fails to match germline, which may point to a read error. The gene calls are TRBV7-7 and TRBJ2-7; the match to TRBD2 covers 11 bases. Germline values: CDR1 SSHAT, CDR2 FNYEAQ (reference sequence). CDR3 length: 20 residues. The CDR3: CASSFHKTSGLAGGEYEQYF. The CDR3 DNA is TGTGCTAGCAGCTTTCACAAGACGAGTGGCCTAGCGGGAGGTGAGTACGAGCAGTACTTC. Complete variable domain (other parts from reference TRBV7-7 and TRBJ2-7): GAGVSQSPRYKVTKRGQDVTLRCDPISSHATLYWYQQALGQGPEFLTYFNYEAQPDKSGLPSDRFSAERPEGSISTLTIQRTEQRDSAMYRCASSFHKTSGLAGGEYEQYFGPGTRLTVT.

The chain joins TRBV6-5 to TRBJ2-7, with 8 positions matching TRBD1. The CDR3 has 14 amino acids. The germline V gene has CDR1 MNHEY and CDR2 SVGAGI. The junction had 8 bases not matched to a gene; V was cut back by 10 bases and J by 0 bases. The CDR3 sequence: CATGQGKLSYEQYF. The DNA for the CDR3 is TGTGCCACCGGACAGGGAAAACTCTCCTACGAGCAGTACTTC.

The V call is TRBV4-3, the J call TRBJ1-1; TRBD1 aligns across 8 bases. V lost 1 base to trimming and J lost 4 bases; unmatched junction nucleotides: 2. Germline V gives CDR1 LGHNA, CDR2 YSLEER. The CDR3 length is 14 residues. CDR3 DNA sequence: TGCGCCAGCAGCCAAGGGGACAGGATCACTGAAGCTTTCTTT. Translated, it gives CASSQGDRITEAFF.

The chain uses TRBV2 and TRBJ1-5; no firm D call. The CDR3 extends over 13 amino acids. Between the trimmed V and J ends, which lost 5 bases and 3 bases, there was a span of 8 bases. Germline values: CDR1 SNHLY, CDR2 FYNNEI. The CDR3 DNA follows: TGTGCCAGCAGTCCGGGAGCCAATCAGCCCCAGCATTTT. This translates into CASSPGANQPQHF.

Many counts were recorded for this clone. The chain links TRBV18 to TRBJ1-5; no clear D. Per the germline V gene, CDR1 is KGHSH and CDR2 is LQKENI. The CDR3 is 14 residues long. Trimming removed 2 bases from V and 3 bases from J, with 8 bases in between. DNA of the CDR3: TGTGCCAGCTCACCATACAGTGACAATCAGCCCCAGCATTTT. This gives the protein CASSPYSDNQPQHF.

Points on this clone: One end of the junction varies from germline; a read error may be responsible. The rearrangement uses TRBV7-9 and TRBJ2-1, with D perhaps TRBD1 (5 bases). The germline gives CDR1 SEHNR, CDR2 FQNEAQ (reference sequence). This CDR3 contains 16 residues. The CDR3 protein is CSSSFGVGAAYNEQFF. The CDR3 DNA sequence: TGTTCCAGCAGCTTCGGTGTAGGGGCGGCCTACAATGAGCAGTTCTTC.